The rows below give T cell receptor beta chains drawn from one sample of a study of CD8 T cells in Susac syndrome. TCRdb used MiXCR to reprocess the immunoSEQ multiplex PCR reads, holding one entry per CDR3 protein. The data hold roughly 120,000 distinct CDR3 sequences, with around 94% observed a single time. Sequencing was performed on CD4+ T cells from PBMCs. The receptors originated from a human donor in good health. Each CDR3 is given with its conserved first and last residue. D genes are given only for firm matches. Some rows mark clone size as missing; the rest say once, few, many or name a class of expanded clone.

d_call	v_call	j_call	clone_size	cdr3_nt	cdr3_aa
NA	TRBV3-1	TRBJ2-1	NA	TGTGCCAGCAGCCAAGTGGGTTATGAGCAGTTCTTC	CASSQVGYEQFF
NA	TRBV12-3/TRBV12-4	TRBJ2-7	NA	TGTGCCAGCAGTTACGGGGGGCGGGAGCAGTACTTC	CASSYGGREQYF
NA	TRBV3-1	TRBJ2-1	NA	TGTGCCAGCAGCCCCGTCGGCGTCAATGAGCAGTTCTTC	CASSPVGVNEQFF
TRBD1	TRBV4-2	TRBJ2-1	NA	TGTGCCAGCAGCCAAGTTGGGACAGGACGAGAGCAGTTCTTC	CASSQVGTGREQFF
NA	TRBV19	TRBJ2-1	NA	TGTGCCACCCGGGACTCACCAATAGGAGAGCAGTTCTTC	CATRDSPIGEQFF
NA	TRBV29-1	TRBJ1-2	NA	TGCAGCGTGACAGAACCATATGACTATGGCTACACCTTC	CSVTEPYDYGYTF
TRBD1	TRBV3-1	TRBJ1-3	NA	TGTGCCAGCAGCCAACCTCCGACAGGGACCGGAAACACCATATATTTT	CASSQPPTGTGNTIYF
NA	TRBV18	TRBJ1-1	few	TGTGCCAGCAGCCCGGGGGTCAACACTGAAGCTTTCTTT	CASSPGVNTEAFF
NA	TRBV2	TRBJ2-4	NA	TGTGCCAGCAGTGAGGGCGAAATCATTCAGTACTTC	CASSEGEIIQYF
NA	TRBV5-4	TRBJ1-1	NA	TGTGCCAGCAGCCCTAAGAACACTGAAGCTTTCTTT	CASSPKNTEAFF
NA	TRBV12-3/TRBV12-4	TRBJ2-5	NA	TGTGCCAGCAGCCTTATAGCTAAAGAGACCCAGTACTTC	CASSLIAKETQYF
NA	TRBV7-2	TRBJ1-2	NA	TGTGCCAGCACCCCCTCCGTGGGCTATGGCTACACCTTC	CASTPSVGYGYTF
NA	TRBV10-3	TRBJ1-1	NA	TGTGCCATCAGTCCAGGGTCGGACACTGAAGCTTTCTTT	CAISPGSDTEAFF
NA	TRBV20-1	TRBJ2-2	NA	TGCAGTGCTACCGGGTCCTCAAAGGCCGGGGAGCTGTTTTTT	CSATGSSKAGELFF
TRBD2	TRBV13	TRBJ2-7	NA	TGTGCCAGCAGCTTGGGGAGCGGGAGAACGTACGAGCAGTACTTC	CASSLGSGRTYEQYF
NA	TRBV7-2	TRBJ2-7	NA	TGTGCCAGCAGCTTAGCTTTGGGAGAGCAGTACTTC	CASSLALGEQYF
TRBD2	TRBV15	TRBJ2-7	NA	TGTGCCACCAGCAGAGACGGGGGGGGGACCTACGAGCAGTACTTC	CATSRDGGGTYEQYF
TRBD2	TRBV4-1	TRBJ2-1	NA	TGCGCCAGCAGCCCCCGCGGTAGCGGGACGGGCAATGAGCAGTTCTTC	CASSPRGSGTGNEQFF
TRBD1	TRBV7-6	TRBJ2-5	NA	TGTGCCAGCAGCTTAGCGGGACAGGGGATAGCAGAGACCCAGTACTTC	CASSLAGQGIAETQYF
NA	TRBV29-1	TRBJ2-7	once	TGCAGCGTGGTGACCCCCCAAGGGAAGGGCAGGAGTCCCTACGAGCAGTACTTC	CSVVTPQGKGRSPYEQYF
TRBD2	TRBV3-1	TRBJ2-7	NA	TGTGCCAGCAGCCAAGACCCCCGGTCTAGCGGTGCCTACGAGCAGTACTTC	CASSQDPRSSGAYEQYF
NA	TRBV29-1	TRBJ1-1	once	TGCAGCGTTAGTCAGGGGAACACTGAAGCTTTCTTT	CSVSQGNTEAFF
TRBD2	TRBV9	TRBJ2-5	once	TGTGCCAGCAGCGGATGGGGAGGGCTGGAGGAGACCCAGTACTTC	CASSGWGGLEETQYF
NA	TRBV18	TRBJ2-7	NA	TGTGCCAGCTCAGAGGGACACTCGGTACGGATCCCAGGGGACGAGCAGTACTTC	CASSEGHSVRIPGDEQYF
NA	TRBV30	TRBJ1-5	NA	TGTGCCTGGAGGCTACAAGGGGGGATAGGACAGCCCCAGCATTTT	CAWRLQGGIGQPQHF
TRBD1	TRBV20-1	TRBJ1-4	NA	TGCAGTGCTACAGGGGGAGAGTCTAATGAAAAACTGTTTTTT	CSATGGESNEKLFF
NA	TRBV20-1	TRBJ1-2	few	TGCAGTGCTAGGGGGGGGCAGGGCTATGGCTACACCTTC	CSARGGQGYGYTF
NA	TRBV5-1	TRBJ2-3	NA	TGCGCCAGCAGCCAACCCTTATCGACTAGTGCAGATACGCAGTATTTT	CASSQPLSTSADTQYF
NA	TRBV14	TRBJ2-7	NA	TGTGCCAGCAGCCATGCTGGGTTGAGCTCCTACGAGCAGTACTTC	CASSHAGLSSYEQYF
TRBD1	TRBV7-9	TRBJ1-2	NA	TGTGCCAGCAGCGCCAGAATCCTCGGGACAGGCCGAACTAACTATGGCTACACCTTC	CASSARILGTGRTNYGYTF
TRBD2	TRBV2	TRBJ2-3	once	TGTGCCAGCAGCCGACTAGCGGGAGATAGCGCAGATACGCAGTATTTT	CASSRLAGDSADTQYF
NA	TRBV18	TRBJ2-5	NA	TGTGCCAGCTCACGGCCAGGGGCAGGAACGAAGACCCAGTACTTC	CASSRPGAGTKTQYF
TRBD2	TRBV4-3	TRBJ2-7	NA	TGCGCCAGCAGCCAAGATACAGCGGGAGCCTTAAGGGAGCAGTACTTC	CASSQDTAGALREQYF
NA	TRBV6-2/TRBV6-3	TRBJ2-7	NA	TGTGCCAGCAGCCTGTTTGGGGGAAGGGACGAGCAGTACTTC	CASSLFGGRDEQYF
NA	TRBV5-1	TRBJ2-3	NA	TGCGCCAGCAGCCCGGGGACGGGGGGCCGCACAGATACGCAGTATTTT	CASSPGTGGRTDTQYF